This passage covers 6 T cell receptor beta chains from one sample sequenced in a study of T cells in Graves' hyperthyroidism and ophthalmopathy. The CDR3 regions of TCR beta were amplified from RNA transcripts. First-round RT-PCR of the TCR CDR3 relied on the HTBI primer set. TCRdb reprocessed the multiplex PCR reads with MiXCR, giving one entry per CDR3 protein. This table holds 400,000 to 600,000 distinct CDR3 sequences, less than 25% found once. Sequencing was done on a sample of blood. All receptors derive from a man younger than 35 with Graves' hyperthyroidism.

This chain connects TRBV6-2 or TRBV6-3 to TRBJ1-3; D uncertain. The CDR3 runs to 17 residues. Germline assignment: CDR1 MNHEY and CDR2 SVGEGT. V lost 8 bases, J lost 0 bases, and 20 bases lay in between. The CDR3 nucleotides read TGTGCCAGCCGCGCAATAGTCCCCGGCCGCTCTGGAAACACCATATATTTT. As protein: CASRAIVPGRSGNTIYF.

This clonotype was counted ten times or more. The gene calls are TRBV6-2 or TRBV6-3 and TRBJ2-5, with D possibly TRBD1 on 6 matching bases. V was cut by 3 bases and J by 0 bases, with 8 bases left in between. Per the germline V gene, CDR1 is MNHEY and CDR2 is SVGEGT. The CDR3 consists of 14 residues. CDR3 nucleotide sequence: TGTGCCAGCAGTTATGGACAGTACCAAGAGACCCAGTACTTC. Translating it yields CASSYGQYQETQYF.

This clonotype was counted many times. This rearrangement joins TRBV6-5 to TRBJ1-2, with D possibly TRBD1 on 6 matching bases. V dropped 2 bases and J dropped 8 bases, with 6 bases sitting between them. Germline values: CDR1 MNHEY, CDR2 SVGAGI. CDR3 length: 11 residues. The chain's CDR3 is CASSYQGGYTF. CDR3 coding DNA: TGTGCCAGCAGTTACCAGGGGGGCTACACCTTC.

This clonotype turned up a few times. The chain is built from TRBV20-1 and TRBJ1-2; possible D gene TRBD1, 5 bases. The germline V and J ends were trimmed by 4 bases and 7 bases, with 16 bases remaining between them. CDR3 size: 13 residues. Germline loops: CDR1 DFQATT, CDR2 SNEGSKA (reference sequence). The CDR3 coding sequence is TGCAGTGCTAACCCACAAACGGGGGGTGGCTACACCTTC. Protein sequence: CSANPQTGGGYTF.

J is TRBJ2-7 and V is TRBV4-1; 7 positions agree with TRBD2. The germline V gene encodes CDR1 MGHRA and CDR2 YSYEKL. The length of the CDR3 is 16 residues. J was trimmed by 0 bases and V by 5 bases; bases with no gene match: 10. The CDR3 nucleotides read TGCGCCAGCAGCTCCACCCTTGGGGGGGGCTCCTACGAGCAGTACTTC. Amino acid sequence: CASSSTLGGGSYEQYF.

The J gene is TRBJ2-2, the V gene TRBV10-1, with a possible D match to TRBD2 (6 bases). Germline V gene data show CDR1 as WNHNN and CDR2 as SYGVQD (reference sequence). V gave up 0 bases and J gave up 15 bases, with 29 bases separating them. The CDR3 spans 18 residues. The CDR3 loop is CASSESTSAGDVLGLMFF. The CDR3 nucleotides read TGCGCCAGCAGTGAGTCGACTAGTGCTGGGGACGTCTTAGGTTTGATGTTTTTT.